These 14 T cell receptor beta chains originate from one sample sequenced in a study of cytomegalovirus exposure and HLA in healthy donors. Researchers ran the PCR with 60 Vbeta and 13 Jbeta primers. The repertoire was sequenced with immunoSEQ multiplex PCR; TCRdb's copy has only in-frame clones and lacks some. The table records roughly 160,000 clones, 79% of them present only once. The sample consisted of PBMCs. The origin of the receptors is a man between 40 and 49 years old in good health and CMV-seronegative.

This clone was picked up a small number of times. The genes are TRBV6-5 and TRBJ1-5; 9 nucleotides match TRBD1. After removal of 8 bases from V and 3 bases from J, the junction contained 5 bases not matched to a gene. Germline loops: CDR1 MNHEY, CDR2 SVGAGI. This CDR3 is 14 amino acids long. In nucleotides, the CDR3 is TGTGCCAGCTCGGGACAGGGACACAATCAGCCCCAGCATTTT. It codes for CASSGQGHNQPQHF.

The rearrangement uses TRBV19 and TRBJ2-5; D possibly corresponds to TRBD2 (5 bases). In germline, CDR1 is LNHDA, CDR2 SQIVND (reference sequence). V lost 4 bases to trimming and J lost 3 bases, with 12 bases between them. The length of the CDR3 is 14 residues. The CDR3 loop reads CASSTLTRKETQYF. The CDR3 coding sequence is TGTGCCAGTAGTACCCTCACTAGGAAAGAGACCCAGTACTTC.

CDR3 coding DNA: TGTGCCAGCAGCTTACCAAGGACTAGCCCCAATAGAGAGACCCAGTACTTC. This gives the protein CASSLPRTSPNRETQYF. The chain carries TRBV7-2 and TRBJ2-5, with 8 nucleotides matching TRBD2. This CDR3 region has 17 residues. With V trimmed by 2 bases and J by 4 bases, 12 bases remained unmatched. Germline CDR1 SGHTA, CDR2 FQGNSA.

This clone occurred a few times. The chain has TRBV30 and TRBJ2-1; 11 nucleotides align to TRBD2. The V gene end was trimmed by 3 bases and the J gene end by 12 bases; junction bases not matched to a gene: 10. Germline lookup yields CDR1 GTSNPN and CDR2 SVGIG (reference sequence). The CDR3 totals 14 residues. In DNA, the CDR3 is TGTGCCTGGAGCCTACTAGCGGGAGATAGGGGGCAGTTCTTC. This translates into CAWSLLAGDRGQFF. The entire variable domain, with the rest obtained from reference TRBV30 and TRBJ2-1, is as follows: SQTIHQWPATLVQPVGSPLSLECTVEGTSNPNLYWYRQAAGRGLQLLFYSVGIGQISSEVPQNLSASRPQDRQFILSSKKLLLSDSGFYLCAWSLLAGDRGQFFGPGTRLTVL.

J is TRBJ2-7 and V is TRBV11-2; 11 nucleotides line up with TRBD2. The germline V gene encodes CDR1 SGHAT and CDR2 FQNNGV. The CDR3 runs 16 residues. After removal of 0 bases from V and 8 bases from J, the junction contained 9 bases not matched to a gene. CDR3 residues: CASSLDPTSGDWQQYF. CDR3 bases: TGTGCCAGCAGCTTAGACCCGACTAGCGGGGACTGGCAGCAGTACTTC. Full variable domain (remainder filled in from reference TRBV11-2 and TRBJ2-7): EAGVAQSPRYKIIEKRQSVAFWCNPISGHATLYWYQQILGQGPKLLIQFQNNGVVDDSQLPKDRFSAERLKGVDSTLKIQPAKLEDSAVYLCASSLDPTSGDWQQYFGPGTRLTVT.

The chain links TRBV6-6 to TRBJ2-1; 8 nucleotides agree with TRBD2. V was pared by 2 bases and J by 14 bases, with 11 bases of the junction left unmatched. Germline V gene sequence: CDR1 MNHNY, CDR2 SVGAGI (reference sequence). CDR3 length equals 14 residues. The CDR3, as DNA: TGTGCCAGCAGTTACCGGGGGGGGAGGGCCGTGAAGTTCTTC. This gives the protein CASSYRGGRAVKFF.

The gene calls are TRBV5-4 and TRBJ2-7; 8 positions match TRBD2. Germline V gene lookup returns CDR1 SGHNT and CDR2 YYREEE (reference sequence). The CDR3 loop spans 15 amino acids. The junction had 7 bases not matched to a gene; V was cut back by 0 bases and J by 5 bases. The CDR3 reads CASSLASGRSDEQYF. For the CDR3, the DNA is TGTGCCAGCAGCTTGGCGAGCGGGAGAAGCGACGAGCAGTACTTC. Using reference TRBV5-4 and TRBJ2-7 for the parts outside the CDR3, the full variable domain is ETGVTQSPTHLIKTRGQQVTLRCSSQSGHNTVSWYQQALGQGPQFIFQYYREEENGRGNFPPRFSGLQFPNYSSELNVNALELDDSALYLCASSLASGRSDEQYFGPGTRLTVT.

The J gene is TRBJ1-1, the V gene TRBV2, with TRBD1 matching 11 bases. CDR1 and CDR2 from the germline V gene are SNHLY and FYNNEI. V lost 4 bases and J lost 0; bases outside the gene matches: 10. The CDR3 has 18 amino acids. The CDR3 is CASSGIRTGGLLNTEAFF. The CDR3 DNA is TGTGCCAGCAGTGGTATTCGGACAGGGGGCCTTCTGAACACTGAAGCTTTCTTT.

This clone has only a few counts. V is TRBV7-9 and J is TRBJ2-5; D gene uncertain. The end of the DNA fits TRBJ2-7 better, so the J call may be wrong. The CDR3 extends over 11 amino acids. Germline V lookup: CDR1 SEHNR, CDR2 FQNEAQ (reference sequence). The CDR3 sequence is CASSPTYEQYF. The CDR3, as DNA: TGTGCCAGCAGCCCCACCTACGAGCAGTACTTC.

This clone was observed a handful of times. The chain couples TRBV4-2 to TRBJ1-4, with a possible D match to TRBD1 (6 bases). CDR1 is LGHNA and CDR2 is YNFKEQ in the germline V gene. V lost 4 bases and J 4 bases, leaving 22 bases between the germline ends. The CDR3 sequence is 18 residues long. CDR3: CASSPEVNRDLGNEKLFF. In nucleotides, the CDR3 is TGTGCCAGCAGCCCCGAGGTGAACAGGGATCTCGGTAATGAAAAACTGTTTTTT.

The chain carries TRBV5-1 and TRBJ1-1, with D hard to call. CDR1 SGHRS and CDR2 YFSETQ come from the germline V gene. The CDR3 has 12 amino acids. V dropped 0 bases and J dropped 10 bases, with 10 bases sitting between them. The CDR3 DNA follows: TGCGCCAGCAGCTTGGAGGCAGGAAGAGCTTTCTTT. Encoded protein: CASSLEAGRAFF. Variable domain in full (rest from reference TRBV5-1 and TRBJ1-1): KAGVTQTPRYLIKTRGQQVTLSCSPISGHRSVSWYQQTPGQGLQFLFEYFSETQRNKGNFPGRFSGRQFSNSRSEMNVSTLELGDSALYLCASSLEAGRAFFGQGTRLTVV.

In this sample, this clone turned up once. The V gene is TRBV6-1, the J gene TRBJ1-5; tentative D call: TRBD1 (5 bases). The V end lost 7 bases, the J end lost 6 bases, and 16 bases lay between the germline ends. Germline CDR1 is MNHNS and CDR2 is SASEGT. The CDR3 has 14 amino acids. This CDR3 reads CASTEDRGIQPQHF. The CDR3 DNA reads as TGTGCCAGCACAGAGGACCGGGGGATTCAGCCCCAGCATTTT.

This clone has a handful of counts. The V call is TRBV7-2, the J call TRBJ2-7; D gene ambiguous. V was cut by 1 base and J by 7 bases, with 14 bases left in between. Germline CDR1 and CDR2: SGHTA and FQGNSA. CDR3 length equals 14 residues. The CDR3 DNA follows: TGTGCCAGCAGCTTAGACTACACCCGTCGGGAGCAGTACTTC. This sequence encodes CASSLDYTRREQYF.

The rearrangement joins TRBV5-1 to TRBJ1-4; TRBD1 matches 9 bases. Germline loops: CDR1 SGHRS, CDR2 YFSETQ. The CDR3 is 16 residues long. The V gene end was trimmed by 3 bases and the J gene end by 4 bases; junction bases not matched to a gene: 7. CDR3 nucleotides: TGCGCCAGCAGCTCCATTCCGGGACAGGGTAATGAAAAACTGTTTTTT. Its translation: CASSSIPGQGNEKLFF.